This T cell receptor beta chain was recovered during a study of shared clonotypes between healthy human individuals. Adult donors, all healthy and HIV-negative, had no recent acute infections or vaccinations. Researchers ran the assay at a deep level. Genomic DNA belonging to each subset was distributed in equal measure over several immunoSEQ plates. In the original processing: ImmunoSEQ yielded junction-only sequences lacking quality scores, so filtering differed. The protocol was immunoSEQ multiplex PCR, while the TCRdb copy is restricted to in-frame clones and leaves out a portion. V and J calls and clone size are copied from that table; D and trimming were computed from the DNA. The table records 400,000 to 500,000 clones, roughly four fifths of them present only once. The sequence was collected from a woman between 40 and 50 years old in good health. Some clones in this sample may be carry-over from other donors' samples. Sample: PBMCs.

The CDR3: CASSQTAFVTGELFF. The CDR3 DNA reads as TGTGCCAGCAGCCAGACAGCTTTTGTGACCGGGGAGCTGTTTTTT. The J gene is TRBJ2-2, the V gene TRBV11-2; maybe TRBD1 (5 bases). The CDR3 totals 15 residues. Trimming cost V 5 bases and J 5 bases, with 15 bases left between them. Germline V gene lookup returns CDR1 SGHAT and CDR2 FQNNGV. Drawing the rest from reference TRBV11-2 and TRBJ2-2, the complete variable domain is EAGVAQSPRYKIIEKRQSVAFWCNPISGHATLYWYQQILGQGPKLLIQFQNNGVVDDSQLPKDRFSAERLKGVDSTLKIQPAKLEDSAVYLCASSQTAFVTGELFFGEGSRLTVL.